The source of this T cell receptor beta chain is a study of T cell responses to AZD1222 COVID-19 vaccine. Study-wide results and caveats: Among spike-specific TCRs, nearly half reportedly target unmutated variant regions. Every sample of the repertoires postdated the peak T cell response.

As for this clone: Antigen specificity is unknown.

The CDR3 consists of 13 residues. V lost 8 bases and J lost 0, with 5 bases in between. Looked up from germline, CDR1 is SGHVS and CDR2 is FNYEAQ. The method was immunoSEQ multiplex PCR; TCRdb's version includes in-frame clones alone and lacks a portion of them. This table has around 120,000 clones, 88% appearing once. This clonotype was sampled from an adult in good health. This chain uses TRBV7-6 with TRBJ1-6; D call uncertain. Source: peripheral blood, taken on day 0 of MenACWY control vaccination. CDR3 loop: CASQSSYNSPLHF. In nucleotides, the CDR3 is TGTGCCAGCCAGAGCTCCTATAATTCACCCCTCCACTTT.